This T cell receptor (beta chain) was captured by sequencing in a study of shared clonotypes between healthy human individuals (dated by TCRdb to the early 2020s). About the study as a whole: Two women and a few men aged 18 to 49 years were included in the cohort. For each donor, CD4 naive and CD4 memory were each given three plates, CD8 naive was given two plates, and CD8 memory was given one plate. Blood TCR repertoires of about 5 healthy adults were deeply sequenced to estimate repertoire size and the extent of clonotype sharing between individuals. Libraries were prepared and TCR repertoires were sequenced by different laboratories using diverse techniques, in order to increase sequencing depth and limit assay-specific biases. Leukapheresis yielded between about 0.94 and 10 billion PBMCs per donor.

Concerning this clone itself: The antigen it recognizes is unknown. No base quality values were provided; no much bigger clone lies one nucleotide off.

Using the deep immunoSEQ assay, TCR CDR3 regions were amplified from genomic DNA by multiplex PCR. For each cell subset, the extracted genomic DNA was distributed evenly across all wells of several immunoSEQ 96-well plates, and each plate served as one replicate. For sorted subsets, 150 to 250 ng of genomic DNA, equivalent to 30,000 or so T cell genomes, went into each replicate PCR. The purified libraries were quantified using a Qubit 3.0 fluorometer, sized with a Bioanalyzer 2100, and then quantified again using the KAPA Library Quantification kit. Each immunoSEQ 96-well plate was sequenced on its own single-read 150-cycle Illumina NextSeq 550 flow cell. Per the original workflow: Because only junctional sequences without quality scores were contained in the immunoSEQ output, filtering matching that applied to full-length reads could not be performed. To assign V/J genes and CDR3, sequences were annotated using PyIR, a Python wrapper for IgBLAST v1.9, with IMGT germline references. Any read was removed if the V/J assignment was weak (E-value above 1e-6), the CDR3 was missing, or the read contained stop codons, out-of-frame junctions, or ambiguous translated residues. V3J clonotypes were defined as sequences sharing an identical inferred V gene, J gene, and CDR3 amino acid sequence. Percentage overlap between repertoires was computed as shared unique clonotypes divided by the size of the smaller repertoire. Repertoire richness was assessed with RTK rarefaction, the Chao1 estimator, and Recon v2.1 estimates of unobserved clonotypes. For all TCRbeta clonotypes obtained by the gDNA method from a few donors, generation probabilities were computed with OLGA. TCRdb re-hosts the immuneACCESS table, in-frame sequences only. Its copies lack some clones; in the studies checked, an unresolved V gene accounts for under half of them, and the cause for the rest is not known. The DNA was the basis for D and trimming; V, J and clone size are from that table. The sample has around 990,000 clones on record, 70% to 85% of them singletons. The ten largest clones take up 0.7% to 0.95% of the sample.

The donors were healthy, HIV-negative adults with no recently reported acute infections or vaccinations. Only Caucasian adults living in Nashville, Tennessee, USA were represented among the donors. CD4+ T cells were enriched through magnetic negative selection, after which naive cells were positively selected on CD45RA and the remaining negative fraction served as the memory subset. Blood was obtained by leukapheresis, after which PBMCs were separated by Ficoll-Histopaque density gradient centrifugation and cryopreserved in liquid nitrogen vapor phase. Analytical flow cytometry was used to check the purity and quantity of every magnetically sorted T cell population. Genomic DNA was isolated from every sorted fraction and measured by UV absorbance on a Nanodrop 2000c. What the research found in general, with its limitations: Larger estimated clonotype richness was generally found for naive subsets than for memory subsets. Based on pairwise subsampling, the degree of clonotype sharing among donors was expected to be affected by sequencing depth. When several donors were compared, the shared fraction of clonotypes was 5% to 6.5% for naive CD4, less than 4% for naive CD8, roughly 2.5% for memory CD4, and roughly 0.4% for memory CD8. Sampling was restricted to blood, and TCR repertoires in tissues likely differ from the TCR repertoires found in blood. Higher generation probabilities were observed for clonotypes shared by all four sorted-subset donors than for non-shared clonotypes. The small number of donors limited the genetic and exposure-history diversity represented. Rarefaction of sorted-subset datasets indicated incomplete sequencing despite the large sequencing depth.

In the germline V gene, CDR1 corresponds to LGHNA and CDR2 to YNFKEQ. Spanning cysteine to phenylalanine, the CDR3 consists of 15 amino acids. Only CDR3 DNA is held: 45 bases, read in frame from base 1. The germline ends are 7 bases apart after V is trimmed by 1 base and J by 0 bases. The sequence joins TRBV4-2 to TRBJ2-4; the D gene is not confidently resolved. The specimen was memory CD4+ T cells from PBMCs. The cell subset or site label, as the study defines it: CD45RA-negative fraction. This TCR came from a man younger than 35 in good health. Some clones in this sample may be carry-over from other donors' samples. The nucleotide sequence reads TGTGCCAGCAGCCAAGCTGTGCTAGCCAAAAACATTCAGTACTTC. This is translated as CASSQAVLAKNIQYF.